Listed below are T cell receptor beta chains from one sample, sequenced in a study of blood T cell repertoires in COVID-19. Measured with immunoSEQ multiplex PCR; TCRdb has only the in-frame clones, and not every one. This repertoire shows approximately 350,000 clones, around nine tenths found once; its top ten account for approximately 7.3%. Sequencing was done on a sample of peripheral blood. The source is a woman in her sixties or seventies with COVID-19, enrolled during active disease. Each CDR3 is given with its conserved first and last residue. Fields, in order: D gene, J gene, CDR3 length, clone size, V gene, CDR3 DNA, CDR3 protein. A D gene is named only where the DNA matches it firmly. Expanded clones are given a class, and other clones once, few, many or no size at all.

>NA|TRBJ2-7|13|NA|TRBV6-2/TRBV6-3
TGTGCCAGCAGTTACTCGCGGGGTGTAGAGCAGTACTTC
CASSYSRGVEQYF
>TRBD2|TRBJ2-3|16|once|TRBV6-1
TGTGCCAGCAGTGCACAACTAGCGGGGGGCTCAGATACGCAGTATTTT
CASSAQLAGGSDTQYF
>TRBD2|TRBJ2-1|15|NA|TRBV7-2
TGTGCCAGCAGCGGAAATAGCGGGGGGGCCAATGAGCAGTTCTTC
CASSGNSGGANEQFF
>NA|TRBJ1-1|14|NA|TRBV6-1
TGTGCCAGCAGTGAAAAAACAGGGAACACTGAAGCTTTCTTT
CASSEKTGNTEAFF
>NA|TRBJ1-5|13|NA|TRBV5-8
TGTGCCAGCAGGGCGGCGGGCAATCAGCCCCAGCATTTT
CASRAAGNQPQHF
>NA|TRBJ2-3|12|once|TRBV27
TGTGCCAGCAGTTCAGTCACAGATACGCAGTATTTT
CASSSVTDTQYF
>NA|TRBJ2-5|12|NA|TRBV9
TGTGCCAGCAGCGTAGGTTCGGAGACCCAGTACTTC
CASSVGSETQYF
>NA|TRBJ1-2|13|NA|TRBV30
TGTGCCTGGAGTGTACTCAAGTACTATGGCTACACCTTC
CAWSVLKYYGYTF
>TRBD1|TRBJ1-2|14|NA|TRBV27
TGTGCCACCAGGTCTCTCGGGACAGGCTATGGCTACACCTTC
CATRSLGTGYGYTF
>NA|TRBJ1-2|11|NA|TRBV30
TGTGCCTGGAGGTGGGGGGACGGCTACACCTTC
CAWRWGDGYTF
>NA|TRBJ2-5|12|NA|TRBV18
TGTGCCAGCTCATCCAACCAAGAGACCCAGTACTTC
CASSSNQETQYF
>TRBD1|TRBJ2-1|14|NA|TRBV6-5
TGTGCCAGCAGAGTAGACAGGGATTCGGGTGAGCAGTTCTTC
CASRVDRDSGEQFF
>TRBD1|TRBJ1-1|13|few|TRBV29-1
TGCAGCGTCGACAGGGCCGGGGACACTGAAGCTTTCTTT
CSVDRAGDTEAFF
>NA|TRBJ1-1|13|NA|TRBV29-1
TGCAGCGTTGTTAGTAAGTCGAACACTGAAGCTTTCTTT
CSVVSKSNTEAFF
>NA|TRBJ1-2|13|NA|TRBV24-1
TGTGCCACCAGTGATTTAACAGGCTCTGGCTACACCTTC
CATSDLTGSGYTF
>NA|TRBJ1-4|15|many|TRBV10-3
TGTGCCATCAGCGCTCAGGGGACGAGGAATGAAAAACTGTTTTTT
CAISAQGTRNEKLFF
>NA|TRBJ1-2|14|NA|TRBV6-5
TGTGCCAGCAGCGACTTTGCGGTTAACTATGGCTACACCTTC
CASSDFAVNYGYTF
>NA|TRBJ1-6|16|NA|TRBV6-1
TGTGCCAGCAGTGCAACTTACAGGGAACTTAATTCACCCCTCCACTTT
CASSATYRELNSPLHF
>NA|TRBJ2-7|16|NA|TRBV5-1
TGCGCCAGCAGCTCTAGGCCGGGGGGCGGGAGCTACGAGCAGTACTTC
CASSSRPGGGSYEQYF
>NA|TRBJ2-2|15|NA|TRBV4-1
TGCGCCAGCAGCCAAGATTTCACTCGGAGCGGGGAGCTGTTTTTT
CASSQDFTRSGELFF
>NA|TRBJ2-7|16|NA|TRBV27
TGTGCCAGCAGTCCGCTAGACGGCGGATCGTCCTACGAGCAGTACTTC
CASSPLDGGSSYEQYF
>TRBD1|TRBJ2-1|14|few|TRBV6-5
TGTGCCAGCAGTCGGGACAGGTCTGAGAATGAGCAGTTCTTC
CASSRDRSENEQFF
>TRBD1|TRBJ1-1|14|NA|TRBV28
TGTGCCAGCAGTCCGGACAGGGCAAGTACTGAAGCTTTCTTT
CASSPDRASTEAFF
>TRBD1|TRBJ1-1|14|few|TRBV19
TGTGCCAGTAGTAGGGACAGGGGGGGCACTGAAGCTTTCTTT
CASSRDRGGTEAFF
>TRBD1|TRBJ1-2|11|NA|TRBV29-1
TGCAGCGTTCACAGGGGGAACGGCTACACCTTC
CSVHRGNGYTF
>NA|TRBJ2-2|18|NA|TRBV4-3
TGCGCCAGCAGCCAAGATTTGGGACTGGGAGGCGGCAGGGGGGAGCTGTTTTTT
CASSQDLGLGGGRGELFF
>TRBD1|TRBJ1-4|13|NA|TRBV15
TGTGCCACAAGGACAGGGGTTAATGAAAAACTGTTTTTT
CATRTGVNEKLFF
>NA|TRBJ1-2|14|NA|TRBV29-1
TGCAGCGTTGTCTTTAGGGACTCCTTCGGTGGCTACACCTTC
CSVVFRDSFGGYTF
>TRBD1|TRBJ2-7|14|NA|TRBV7-6
TGTGCCAGCAGCTTTGAGGGACAGGGAGGCGAGCAGTACTTC
CASSFEGQGGEQYF
>TRBD2|TRBJ2-1|14|NA|TRBV3-1/TRBV3-2
TGTGCCAGCAGAAGCGGGGGGACCTACAATGAGCAGTTCTTC
CASRSGGTYNEQFF
>NA|TRBJ1-1|13|NA|TRBV12-3/TRBV12-4
TGTGCCAGCAGCCCGACAGGGAACACTGAAGCTTTCTTT
CASSPTGNTEAFF
>NA|TRBJ2-5|17|once|TRBV6-1
TGTGCCAGCAGTGAGAGTTCCGGGACATCCCCCTGGGAGACCCAGTACTTC
CASSESSGTSPWETQYF
>NA|TRBJ1-1|13|NA|TRBV5-1
TGCGCCAGCAAGGAGGGACCCAACACTGAAGCTTTCTTT
CASKEGPNTEAFF
>TRBD1|TRBJ1-6|17|few|TRBV5-1
TGCGCCAGCAGCTTGGAGGCGCTAGGGACAGGGAATTCACCCCTCCACTTT
CASSLEALGTGNSPLHF
>NA|TRBJ1-1|14|NA|TRBV19
TGTGCCAGTAGTATCGGAGGGTTGAACACTGAAGCTTTCTTT
CASSIGGLNTEAFF
>NA|TRBJ2-1|12|NA|TRBV5-1
TGCGCCAGCAGCTTGGCGGGGAATGAGCAGTTCTTC
CASSLAGNEQFF
>TRBD1|TRBJ2-7|17|once|TRBV7-2
TGTGCCAGCAGCCGGGACAGGGAGGGAAGGGGGTCCTACGAGCAGTACTTC
CASSRDREGRGSYEQYF